This T cell receptor (beta chain) appears in the sequencing data of a study of cytomegalovirus exposure and HLA in healthy donors. General study findings and limits: Being productive about 90% or about 30% of the time was typical of most TCR beta V segments in an earlier analysis. Analysis was performed later, and it showed HLA-associated TCR beta chains to be more clonally expanded than equally common others. Most subjects' HLA-A and HLA-B alleles were reportedly predicted from TCR beta sequences.

As concerns this clone: Its antigen remains unidentified.

The CDR3 extends over 16 amino acids. The J segment lost 0 bases and the V segment lost 3 bases, leaving 2 bases of the junction unmatched. Per the germline V gene, CDR1 is SGHRS and CDR2 is YFSETQ. The PCR used 60 Vbeta and 13 Jbeta primers. Clones were sequenced by immunoSEQ multiplex PCR, and TCRdb holds only the in-frame ones, with some missing. Seen here are roughly 44,000 clones, over 70% observed once, and the top ten hold approximately 3%. This sequence was found in a man between 45 and 60 years old in good health and CMV-seronegative. The rearrangement uses TRBV5-1 and TRBJ1-3; 11 bases agree with TRBD1. Material for sequencing was PBMCs. The CDR3 reads CASSWGQGVSGNTIYF. CDR3 nucleotide sequence: TGCGCCAGCAGCTGGGGACAGGGGGTCTCTGGAAACACCATATATTTT.